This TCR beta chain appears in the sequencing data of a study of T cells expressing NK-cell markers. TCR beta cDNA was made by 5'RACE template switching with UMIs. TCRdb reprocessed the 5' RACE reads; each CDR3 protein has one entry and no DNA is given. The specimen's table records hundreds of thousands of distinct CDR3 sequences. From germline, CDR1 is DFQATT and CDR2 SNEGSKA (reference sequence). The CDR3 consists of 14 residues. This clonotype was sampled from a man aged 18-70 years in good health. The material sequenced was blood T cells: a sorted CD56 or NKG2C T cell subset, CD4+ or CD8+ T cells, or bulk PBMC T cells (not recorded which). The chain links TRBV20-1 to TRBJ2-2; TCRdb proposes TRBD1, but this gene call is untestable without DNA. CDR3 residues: CSARDRGSSGELFF.